These 20 T cell receptor beta chains share one sample of origin, sequenced in a study of T cell responses to AZD1222 COVID-19 vaccine. The data were produced by immunoSEQ multiplex PCR, yet TCRdb's version contains in-frame clones alone and is incomplete. Among 200,000 or so clones, approximately 94% were seen once, and the ten largest hold roughly 10%. The sample consisted of peripheral blood, taken on day 0 of AZD1222 vaccination. The receptors shown here come from an adult in good health.

This rearrangement joins TRBV3-1 (or the pseudogene TRBV3-2) to TRBJ1-2; perhaps TRBD1 as D (5 bases). Germline loops: CDR1 LGHDT, CDR2 YNNKEL (reference sequence). The CDR3 extends over 14 amino acids. Trimming took 4 bases from V and 2 from J, leaving 11 bases between them. CDR3 sequence (DNA): TGTGCCAGCAGCCGACTGACAGCGAACTATGGCTACACCTTC. It is translated as CASSRLTANYGYTF.

The count of this clone is one. The J gene is TRBJ1-5, the V gene TRBV27; no clear D gene. CDR3 length: 16 amino acids. Deletions cut 0 bases from V and 0 bases from J, with 9 bases between. Germline V gene data show CDR1 as MNHEY and CDR2 as SMNVEV (reference sequence). Here the CDR3 DNA reads TGTGCCAGCAGTTTATCCGGGAGCCCTAGCAATCAGCCCCAGCATTTT. The encoded protein is CASSLSGSPSNQPQHF.

The gene calls are TRBV6-5 and TRBJ2-2; 9 bases map to TRBD1. Germline V gene lookup returns CDR1 MNHEY and CDR2 SVGAGI. This CDR3 is 16 amino acids long. Trimming cost V 0 bases and J 4 bases; bases outside gene matches: 3. The CDR3 is CASSYSGQGGTGELFF. The CDR3 DNA reads TGTGCCAGCAGTTACTCGGGACAGGGAGGCACCGGGGAGCTGTTTTTT.

The J gene is TRBJ2-5, the V gene TRBV19, with 8 positions matching TRBD2. Germline V gene data show CDR1 as LNHDA and CDR2 as SQIVND (reference sequence). The CDR3 has 15 amino acids. Trimming removed 3 bases from V and 4 bases from J; junction bases left unmatched: 7. The CDR3 bases are TGTGCCAGTAGTATTGTTAGCGGGGTAGGAGAGACCCAGTACTTC. Protein: CASSIVSGVGETQYF.

The V and J genes are TRBV6-1 and TRBJ2-3, with unresolved D. The CDR3 spans 11 residues. With 3 bases removed from V and 4 bases from J, the gap between germline ends came to 2 bases. CDR1 MNHNS and CDR2 SASEGT come from the germline V gene. CDR3 DNA: TGTGCCAGCAGTGAGGCAGATACGCAGTATTTT. Encoded protein: CASSEADTQYF.

The chain couples TRBV28 to TRBJ2-1; 16 bases map to TRBD2. CDR1 MDHEN and CDR2 SYDVKM come from the germline V gene. J lost 6 bases, V lost 7 bases, and 9 bases had no gene match. The CDR3 covers 17 residues. The DNA for the CDR3 is TGTGCCAGCACCGGGACTAGCGGGAGGGCCAGGGGCAATGAGCAGTTCTTC. It is translated as CASTGTSGRARGNEQFF.

This chain uses TRBV28 with TRBJ1-1; no reliable D call. The length of the CDR3 is 16 residues. Trimming left V 2 bases short and J 3 bases short, with 16 bases between. In germline, CDR1 is MDHEN, CDR2 SYDVKM. The CDR3 region is CASSLRTTFKDTEAFF. CDR3 DNA sequence: TGTGCCAGCAGTTTACGTACGACGTTTAAAGACACTGAAGCTTTCTTT.

The J gene is TRBJ2-2, the V gene TRBV6-5; the D is unclear. This CDR3 region has 13 residues. V lost 5 bases to trimming and J lost 3 bases, with 7 bases between them. Germline CDR1 MNHEY, CDR2 SVGAGI. The CDR3 DNA reads as TGTGCCAGCAGTCCTCGGTACACCGGGGAGCTGTTTTTT. The encoded protein is CASSPRYTGELFF.

J is TRBJ1-5 and V is TRBV6-6; a weak D match, TRBD1 (5 bases). CDR3 size: 15 residues. Trimming removed 1 base from V and 5 bases from J, with 12 bases in between. Germline-derived CDR1 and CDR2 are MNHNY and SVGAGI (reference sequence). The CDR3 is CASSYFPRVDQPQHF. The CDR3 nucleotides read TGTGCCAGCAGTTACTTCCCCAGGGTTGATCAGCCCCAGCATTTT.

The chain links TRBV5-6 to TRBJ1-5; 7 bases map to TRBD1. The CDR3 extends over 16 amino acids. Trimming at V came to 4 bases and at J to 4 bases, leaving 11 bases not matched to a gene. The germline V gene encodes CDR1 SGHDT and CDR2 YYEEEE. For the CDR3, the DNA is TGTGCCAGCAGCGTGCAGACAGGGCGCCCGAATCAGCCCCAGCATTTT. It codes for CASSVQTGRPNQPQHF.

The chain combines TRBV7-2 with TRBJ2-6; no definite D call. V lost 3 bases and J lost 0, with 3 bases in between. CDR1 is SGHTA and CDR2 is FQGNSA in the germline V gene. CDR3 length: 14 amino acids. The CDR3 DNA is TGTGCCAGCAGCTTGGTCTCTGGGGCCAACGTCCTGACTTTC. This sequence encodes CASSLVSGANVLTF.

The V call is TRBV5-6, the J call TRBJ2-6; 7 bases are shared with TRBD1. The CDR3 length is 16 residues. Germline V lookup: CDR1 SGHDT, CDR2 YYEEEE. Trimming cost V 0 bases and J 15 bases; bases outside gene matches: 15. The CDR3 loop is CASSLGGMTGLRDLTF. In DNA, the CDR3 is TGTGCCAGCAGCTTGGGGGGAATGACAGGGTTAAGGGACCTGACTTTC.

This clone was seen more than once but under ten times. The chain employs TRBV19 and TRBJ2-1; D call uncertain. The CDR3 consists of 14 residues. Germline values: CDR1 LNHDA, CDR2 SQIVND (reference sequence). Trimming stripped 3 bases from V and 5 bases from J, with 11 bases between. The CDR3 spells CASSIGSVNNEQFF. The CDR3 DNA follows: TGTGCCAGTAGTATCGGATCCGTGAACAATGAGCAGTTCTTC. The full variable domain, in which reference TRBV19 and TRBJ2-1 provide the parts outside the CDR3, is DGGITQSPKYLFRKEGQNVTLSCEQNLNHDAMYWYRQDPGQGLRLIYYSQIVNDFQKGDIAEGYSVSREKKESFPLTVTSAQKNPTAFYLCASSIGSVNNEQFFGPGTRLTVL.

This clone was recorded only once. The chain joins TRBV9 to TRBJ2-7; D perhaps matches TRBD1 (5 bases). V was shortened by 0 bases and J by 7 bases, with 11 bases between the two germline ends. CDR3 length: 13 amino acids. Germline-derived CDR1 and CDR2 are SGDLS and YYNGEE. Here the CDR3 reads CASSVEGRREQYF. The CDR3 DNA follows: TGTGCCAGCAGCGTAGAGGGGCGGCGGGAGCAGTACTTC. The variable domain in full, completed from reference TRBV9 and TRBJ2-7, reads DSGVTQTPKHLITATGQRVTLRCSPRSGDLSVYWYQQSLDQGLQFLIQYYNGEERAKGNILERFSAQQFPDLHSELNLSSLELGDSALYFCASSVEGRREQYFGPGTRLTVT.

V usage is TRBV19 and J usage is TRBJ1-1, with D possibly TRBD1 on 6 matching bases. Germline CDR1 reads LNHDA; CDR2 reads SQIVND (reference sequence). V lost 5 bases and J 8 bases, leaving 15 bases between the germline ends. CDR3 length: 13 amino acids. Here the CDR3 reads CASSSRQANEAFF. In DNA, the CDR3 is TGTGCCAGTAGTTCCCGACAGGCCAACGAAGCTTTCTTT.

There are a few counts of this clone. The V call is TRBV28, the J call TRBJ2-5; unclear D gene. CDR1 MDHEN and CDR2 SYDVKM come from the germline V gene. Trimming stripped 2 bases from V and 7 bases from J, with 14 bases between. The CDR3 has 14 residues. The CDR3 DNA is TGTGCCAGCAGTTTACTAACCCCGCCGGGGACCCAGTACTTC. This sequence encodes CASSLLTPPGTQYF.

The rearrangement joins TRBV3-1 (or the pseudogene TRBV3-2) to TRBJ1-5, with 8 bases lining up with TRBD1. The CDR3 consists of 16 residues. J gave up 6 bases and V 1 base, and 8 bases lay outside the gene matches. Germline lookup yields CDR1 LGHDT and CDR2 YNNKEL (reference sequence). Here the CDR3 reads CASSQVLDRVGQPQHF. The CDR3 DNA follows: TGTGCCAGCAGCCAAGTCTTGGACAGGGTAGGTCAGCCCCAGCATTTT.

The CDR3 DNA sequence: TGTGCCAGTCAAAACCCGGGACAGGGGAAAATTGAAGCTTTCTTT. It is translated as CASQNPGQGKIEAFF. The chain carries TRBV19 and TRBJ1-1; 10 bases agree with TRBD1. This CDR3 has 15 amino acids. Germline V CDR1 and CDR2: LNHDA, SQIVND (reference sequence). With V trimmed by 8 bases and J by 7 bases, 13 bases remained unmatched.

The chain couples TRBV19 to TRBJ1-2; D is perhaps TRBD1 (6 bases). Trimming took off 1 base at V and 4 bases at J, with 13 bases between the two ends. CDR1 and CDR2 (germline): LNHDA, SQIVND (reference sequence). The CDR3 is 15 amino acids. CDR3 region: CASSIGGGQTYGYTF. CDR3 nucleotides: TGTGCCAGTAGTATAGGAGGAGGACAGACCTATGGCTACACCTTC.

The chain carries TRBV7-3 and TRBJ2-1; 11 positions agree with TRBD2. This CDR3 comprises 16 residues. V shed 5 bases and J 4 bases; nucleotides not matched to a gene: 7. Germline loops: CDR1 SGHTA, CDR2 FQGTGA. CDR3 DNA sequence: TGTGCCAGCAGCCCCCCGGGACTAGCGGATTACAATGAGCAGTTCTTC. It is translated as CASSPPGLADYNEQFF.